These T cell receptor beta chains were read from a single sample in a study of cytomegalovirus exposure and HLA in healthy donors. The assay was immunoSEQ multiplex PCR, and TCRdb's table has in-frame clones only and misses some. This repertoire shows 100,000 to 150,000 clones, around 69% found once; its top ten account for approximately 2.9%. Sequencing input: PBMCs. The source is a human donor in good health. CDR3s include the opening cysteine and the closing phenylalanine or tryptophan. D genes are given only for firm matches. Some rows have no size entry. The others give once, few or many, or a class for an expanded clone.

d_call j_call v_call clone_size cdr3_nt cdr3_aa
TRBD2 TRBJ2-3 TRBV10-3 NA TGTGCCATCAAAGCTAGCGGGGGGGACACAGATACGCAGTATTTT CAIKASGGDTDTQYF
NA TRBJ2-3 TRBV7-2 once TGTGCCAGCAGCAACAGGATTACTTACACAGATACGCAGTATTTT CASSNRITYTDTQYF
NA TRBJ1-5 TRBV7-2 NA TGTGCCAGCAGCTTAGTGGCAGGGGTGGCCGGTCAGCCCCAGCATTTT CASSLVAGVAGQPQHF
TRBD1 TRBJ2-1 TRBV4-3 NA TGCGCCAGCAGCCAAGATCTGGGGGACAGAGGGGGCAATGAGCAGTTCTTC CASSQDLGDRGGNEQFF
TRBD1 TRBJ1-4 TRBV4-3 NA TGCGCCAGCAGCCAAGGCCCCGACAGGGGGGTCGAAAAACTGTTTTTT CASSQGPDRGVEKLFF
NA TRBJ2-6 TRBV7-2 NA TGTGCCAGCAGCGTCGACAGTGGGGCCAACGTCCTGACTTTC CASSVDSGANVLTF
NA TRBJ1-5 TRBV28 NA TGTGCCAGCAGTCCGGGGAATCGGCAGTCTAATCAGCCCCAGCATTTT CASSPGNRQSNQPQHF
TRBD1 TRBJ1-3 TRBV5-4 NA TGTGCCAGCAGTTTCGGGACAGCTGGAAACACCATATATTTT CASSFGTAGNTIYF
TRBD1 TRBJ1-5 TRBV2 NA TGTGCCAGCAGCCCCGGACAGGGTCAGCCCCAGCATTTT CASSPGQGQPQHF
NA TRBJ2-7 TRBV5-4 once TGTGCCAGCAGCCTAGACCCTTCGGGCGAGCAGTACTTC CASSLDPSGEQYF
TRBD1 TRBJ1-4 TRBV5-6 few TGTGCCAGCAGCTTCGGGACAGGGCTAGAAAAACTGTTTTTT CASSFGTGLEKLFF
TRBD2 TRBJ2-1 TRBV28 NA TGTGCCAGCGGATTACACACTAGCGGGAGTTTCAATGAGCAGTTCTTC CASGLHTSGSFNEQFF
NA TRBJ2-6 TRBV6-4 NA TGTGCCAGCAGTGACGGGAGCTCTGGGGCCAACGTCCTGACTTTC CASSDGSSGANVLTF
NA TRBJ1-2 TRBV11-1 NA TGTGCCAGCAGCTTCGACGGGTCCTATGGCTACACCTTC CASSFDGSYGYTF
NA TRBJ2-7 TRBV2 NA TGTGCCAGCAGTGGGATAAAGCAGGCTAAAGGGGTCGAGCAGTACTTC CASSGIKQAKGVEQYF
NA TRBJ2-7 TRBV19 NA TGTGCCAGTAGTACCAGGGGAGTCGGGGAGCAGTACTTC CASSTRGVGEQYF
TRBD1 TRBJ1-1 TRBV5-6 NA TGTGCCAGCAGCCTGATTCCCGGGACAGTGAACACTGAAGCTTTCTTT CASSLIPGTVNTEAFF
TRBD2 TRBJ2-5 TRBV11-2 NA TGTGCCAGCAGCTTAGCGGGGGGTATAGAGACCCAGTACTTC CASSLAGGIETQYF
TRBD2 TRBJ2-3 TRBV9 NA TGTGCCAGCAGCGTGGGCCCGGGACTAGCATCGGCAGATACGCAGTATTTT CASSVGPGLASADTQYF
TRBD1 TRBJ1-6 TRBV5-1 NA TGCGCCAGCAGCTACGGACAGGAGAATTCACCCCTCCACTTT CASSYGQENSPLHF
NA TRBJ1-6 TRBV2 few TGTGCCAGCGGGACATATCCGGGCGCATCACCCCTCCACTTT CASGTYPGASPLHF
NA TRBJ2-7 TRBV15 NA TGTGCCACCAGCAGAGATCACTCCTACGAGCAGTACTTC CATSRDHSYEQYF
TRBD2 TRBJ2-5 TRBV30 NA TGTGCCTGGAGTGTCGGACTAGCGGGGGGTGGGACCCAGTACTTC CAWSVGLAGGGTQYF
TRBD1 TRBJ2-5 TRBV11-1 few TGTGCCAGCAGCGCAGACAGGGGGCGAAGGGAGACCCAGTACTTC CASSADRGRRETQYF
NA TRBJ2-5 TRBV7-9 once TGTTCCAGCAGCCCTCCGTCTCGGTCGGAGACCCAGTACTTC CSSSPPSRSETQYF